The 7 T cell receptor beta chains reported below all come from one sample, sequenced in a study of control samples from healthy donors and cancer patients. Produced via immunoSEQ multiplex PCR; TCRdb's table is partial and in-frame only. Of around 140,000 clones in the sample, over 85% are singletons; the top ten hold under 7%. Sequenced sample: blood. The receptor source for this set is a man between 18 and 35 years old in good health.

The chain combines TRBV27 with TRBJ1-5; D is undetermined. V was pared by 1 base and J by 0 bases, with 10 bases between. This CDR3 region has 16 residues. Looked up from germline, CDR1 is MNHEY and CDR2 is SMNVEV (reference sequence). The chain's CDR3 is CASSLWGGLSNQPQHF. The CDR3 region has the DNA TGTGCCAGCAGTTTATGGGGTGGTCTTAGCAATCAGCCCCAGCATTTT.

The CDR3 bases are TGTGCCAGCGTGCGGACAGGGGGCACCTACAATGAGCAGTTCTTC. Translating gives CASVRTGGTYNEQFF. This chain joins TRBV6-5 and TRBJ2-1; 11 bases map to TRBD1. The CDR3 sequence is 15 residues long. Germline assignment: CDR1 MNHEY and CDR2 SVGAGI. V lost 8 bases, J lost 2 bases, and 5 bases stayed unmatched.

The chain joins TRBV12-3 or TRBV12-4 to TRBJ1-6; possibly TRBD1 for D (5 bases). Trimming stripped 3 bases from V and 12 bases from J, with 9 bases between. There are 12 residues in the CDR3. The CDR3 reads CASSLQGVPLHF. The CDR3 DNA is TGTGCCAGCAGTTTGCAGGGAGTACCCCTCCACTTT.

This sequence joins TRBV19 and TRBJ1-5; D might be TRBD1 (5 bases). This CDR3 has 14 amino acids. Trimming pared 5 bases from V and 7 bases from J, leaving 15 bases between. Germline CDR1 is LNHDA and CDR2 is SQIVND (reference sequence). This CDR3 reads CASSLQGRGQPQHF. CDR3 bases: TGTGCCAGTAGTCTCCAGGGAAGAGGACAGCCCCAGCATTTT.

The rearrangement joins TRBV4-3 to TRBJ2-7; 10 bases fit TRBD2. In germline, CDR1 is LGHNA, CDR2 YSLEER. V lost 1 base to trimming and J lost 0 bases; unmatched junction nucleotides: 0. The CDR3 covers 15 residues. CDR3 residues: CASSQVAGGSYEQYF. DNA for the CDR3: TGCGCCAGCAGCCAAGTAGCGGGAGGCTCCTACGAGCAGTACTTC.

The chain employs TRBV11-2 and TRBJ2-1, with 7 bases identical to TRBD2. Germline V gives CDR1 SGHAT, CDR2 FQNNGV. After removal of 5 bases from V and 7 bases from J, the junction contained 14 bases not matched to a gene. The CDR3 is 16 residues long. The CDR3 here is CASSPRGSVSWNEQFF. The DNA of the CDR3 is TGTGCCAGCAGCCCCCGCGGGAGCGTGTCTTGGAATGAGCAGTTCTTC.

V gene TRBV6-2 or TRBV6-3 combines with J gene TRBJ2-2; 7 bases fit TRBD1. Germline CDR1 and CDR2: MNHEY and SVGEGT. The CDR3 is 15 residues long. J was trimmed by 6 bases and V by 5 bases; bases with no gene match: 9. CDR3 amino acids: CASSTLTGWAGELFF. CDR3 coding DNA: TGTGCCAGCAGTACCCTGACAGGGTGGGCCGGGGAGCTGTTTTTT.